These 5 T cell receptor beta chains originate from one sample sequenced in a study of immune cell composition in non-small cell lung cancer (dated 2017 in TCRdb). The library was produced with the immunoSEQ multiplex PCR assay. Held by TCRdb, this immuneACCESS table contains in-frame sequences only and omits some clones. Under half of the omission traces to an unresolved V gene where checked; the cause of the rest is unknown. This sample lists 2,500 to 4,000 clones; more than 70% were detected once. The biggest ten clones account for 8% to 8.5% of the sample. The sample was lung tumor tissue. The receptors come from a human donor with non-small cell lung cancer.

The chain carries TRBV4-1 and TRBJ1-2; TRBD1 agrees at 7 bases. CDR1 and CDR2 (germline): MGHRA, YSYEKL. V lost 3 bases to trimming and J lost 1 base; unmatched junction nucleotides: 8. The CDR3 length is 16 residues. DNA for the CDR3: TGCGCCAGCAGCCAGAGGGACAGCAATTTTAACTATGGCTACACCTTC. This translates into CASSQRDSNFNYGYTF.

V and J are TRBV19 and TRBJ1-2, with D hard to call. Trimming took off 5 bases at V and 2 bases at J, with 12 bases between the two ends. CDR1 is LNHDA and CDR2 is SQIVND in the germline V gene (reference sequence). There are 14 residues in the CDR3. The CDR3 loop is CASSWRVENYGYTF. CDR3 nucleotide sequence: TGTGCCAGTAGTTGGAGAGTAGAGAACTATGGCTACACCTTC. Drawing the rest from reference TRBV19 and TRBJ1-2, the complete variable domain is DGGITQSPKYLFRKEGQNVTLSCEQNLNHDAMYWYRQDPGQGLRLIYYSQIVNDFQKGDIAEGYSVSREKKESFPLTVTSAQKNPTAFYLCASSWRVENYGYTFGSGTRLTVV.

This clone has a single count. CDR3 nucleotide sequence: TGTGCCAGCAGCTTAATGGCGGACACTGAAGCTTTCTTT. This translates into CASSLMADTEAFF. The chain has TRBV7-9 and TRBJ1-1; D not certain. Trimming cost V 2 bases and J 3 bases, with 7 bases left between them. Germline loops: CDR1 SEHNR, CDR2 FQNEAQ (reference sequence). CDR3 length equals 13 residues.

The chain links TRBV11-2 to TRBJ2-1, with D maybe TRBD1 (7 bases). Germline V gene data show CDR1 as SGHAT and CDR2 as FQNNGV. CDR3 length: 14 amino acids. V gave up 2 bases and J gave up 4 bases, with 9 bases separating them. The chain's CDR3 is CASSLPGGYNEQFF. In DNA, the CDR3 is TGTGCCAGCAGCTTACCAGGGGGGTACAATGAGCAGTTCTTC.

The chain recombines TRBV15 with TRBJ1-1, with D possibly being TRBD1 (6 bases). The CDR3 covers 19 residues. Trimming pared 0 bases from V and 1 base from J, leaving 21 bases between. Germline CDR1 LNHNV, CDR2 YYDKDF (reference sequence). The CDR3 DNA sequence: TGTGCCACCAGCAGAGATCTTCTGGGGCAGGGGTTAGGGAACACTGAAGCTTTCTTT. Translating it yields CATSRDLLGQGLGNTEAFF.